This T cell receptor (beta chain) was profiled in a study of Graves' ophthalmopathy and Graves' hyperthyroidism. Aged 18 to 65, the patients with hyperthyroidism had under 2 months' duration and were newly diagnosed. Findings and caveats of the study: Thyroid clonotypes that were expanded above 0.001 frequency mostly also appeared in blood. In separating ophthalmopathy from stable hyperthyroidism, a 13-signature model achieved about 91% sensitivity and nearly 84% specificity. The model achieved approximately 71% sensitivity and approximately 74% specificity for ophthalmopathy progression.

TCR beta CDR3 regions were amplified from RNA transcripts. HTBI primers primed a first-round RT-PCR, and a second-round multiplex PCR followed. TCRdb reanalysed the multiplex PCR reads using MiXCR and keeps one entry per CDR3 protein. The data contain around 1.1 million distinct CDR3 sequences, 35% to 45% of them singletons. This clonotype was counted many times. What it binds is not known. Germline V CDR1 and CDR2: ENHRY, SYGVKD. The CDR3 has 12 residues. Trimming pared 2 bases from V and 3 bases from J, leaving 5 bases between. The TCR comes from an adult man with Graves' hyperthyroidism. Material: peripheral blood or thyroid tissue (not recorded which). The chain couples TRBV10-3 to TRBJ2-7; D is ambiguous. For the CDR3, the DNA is TGTGCCATCAGTGAGACCGACTACGAGCAGTACTTC. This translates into CAISETDYEQYF.